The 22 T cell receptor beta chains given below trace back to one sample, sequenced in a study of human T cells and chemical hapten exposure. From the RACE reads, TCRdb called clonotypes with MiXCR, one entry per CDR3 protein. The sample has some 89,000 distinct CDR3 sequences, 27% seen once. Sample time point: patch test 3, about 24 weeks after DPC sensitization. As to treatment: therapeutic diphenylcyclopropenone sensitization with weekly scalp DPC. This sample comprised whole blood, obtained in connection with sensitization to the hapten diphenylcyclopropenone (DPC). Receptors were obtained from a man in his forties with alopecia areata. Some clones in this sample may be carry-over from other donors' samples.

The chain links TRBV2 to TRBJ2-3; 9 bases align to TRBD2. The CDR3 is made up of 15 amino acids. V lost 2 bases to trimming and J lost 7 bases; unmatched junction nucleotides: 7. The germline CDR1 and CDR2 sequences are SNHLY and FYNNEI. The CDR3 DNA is TGTGCCAGCAGTGAATCTAGCGGGATGACTAATACGCAGTATTTT. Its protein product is CASSESSGMTNTQYF.

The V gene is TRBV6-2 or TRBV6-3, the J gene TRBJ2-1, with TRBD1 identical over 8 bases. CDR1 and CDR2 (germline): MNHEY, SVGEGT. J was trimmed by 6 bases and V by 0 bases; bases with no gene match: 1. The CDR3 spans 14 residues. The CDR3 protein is CASSYSGQGNEQFF. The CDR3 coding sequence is TGTGCCAGCAGTTACTCTGGACAGGGCAATGAGCAGTTCTTC.

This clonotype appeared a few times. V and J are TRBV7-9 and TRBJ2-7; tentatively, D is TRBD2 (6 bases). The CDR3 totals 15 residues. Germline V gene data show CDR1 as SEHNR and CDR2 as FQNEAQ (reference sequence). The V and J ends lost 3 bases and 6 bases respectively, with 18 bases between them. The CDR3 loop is CASSFGTATGVEQYF. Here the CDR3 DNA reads TGTGCCAGCAGCTTCGGGACGGCTACGGGGGTCGAGCAGTACTTC.

The CDR3 spells CASSLALAGQETQYF. CDR3 DNA sequence: TGTGCCAGCAGCTTAGCATTGGCAGGTCAAGAGACCCAGTACTTC. V and J are TRBV7-9 and TRBJ2-5; D remains ambiguous. The germline gives CDR1 SEHNR, CDR2 FQNEAQ (reference sequence). The CDR3 totals 15 residues. The V gene lost 0 bases and the J gene lost 2 bases, with 10 bases spanning the gap.

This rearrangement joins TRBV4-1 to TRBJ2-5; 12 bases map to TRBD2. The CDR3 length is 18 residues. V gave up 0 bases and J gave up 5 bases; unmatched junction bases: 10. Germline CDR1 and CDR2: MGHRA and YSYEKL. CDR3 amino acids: CASSQDRLAGGPWETQYF. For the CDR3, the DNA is TGCGCCAGCAGCCAAGATCGCCTAGCGGGAGGGCCGTGGGAGACCCAGTACTTC.

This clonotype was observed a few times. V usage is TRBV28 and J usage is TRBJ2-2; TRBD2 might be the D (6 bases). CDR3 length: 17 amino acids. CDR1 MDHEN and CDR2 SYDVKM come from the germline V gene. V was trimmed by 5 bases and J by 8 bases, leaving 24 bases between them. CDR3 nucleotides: TGTGCCAGCAGTCCCCGCCCGGGGGACCTCGGGGGTGGGGAGCTGTTTTTT. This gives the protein CASSPRPGDLGGGELFF.

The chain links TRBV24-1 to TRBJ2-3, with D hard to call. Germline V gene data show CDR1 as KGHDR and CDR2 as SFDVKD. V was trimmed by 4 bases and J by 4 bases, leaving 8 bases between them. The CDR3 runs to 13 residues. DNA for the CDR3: TGTGCCACCAGTGAGCGACTGGCAGATACGCAGTATTTT. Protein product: CATSERLADTQYF.

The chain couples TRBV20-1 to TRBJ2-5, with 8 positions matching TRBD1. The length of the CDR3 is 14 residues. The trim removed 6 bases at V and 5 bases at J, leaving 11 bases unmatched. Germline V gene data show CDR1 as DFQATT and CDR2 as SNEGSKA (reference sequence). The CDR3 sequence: CSARDRRGQETQYF. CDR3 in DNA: TGCAGTGCCCGGGACAGGAGGGGTCAGGAGACCCAGTACTTC.

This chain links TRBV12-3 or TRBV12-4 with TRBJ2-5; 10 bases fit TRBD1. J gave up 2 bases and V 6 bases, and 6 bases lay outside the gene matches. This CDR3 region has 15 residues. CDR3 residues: CASRIDRGRQETQYF. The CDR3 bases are TGTGCCAGCAGAATAGACAGGGGGCGTCAAGAGACCCAGTACTTC.

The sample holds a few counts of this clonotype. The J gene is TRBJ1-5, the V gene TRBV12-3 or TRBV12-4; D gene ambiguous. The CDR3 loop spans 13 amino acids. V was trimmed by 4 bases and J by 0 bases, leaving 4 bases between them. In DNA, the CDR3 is TGTGCCAGCAGTTGGGATAGCAATCAGCCCCAGCATTTT. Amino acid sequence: CASSWDSNQPQHF.

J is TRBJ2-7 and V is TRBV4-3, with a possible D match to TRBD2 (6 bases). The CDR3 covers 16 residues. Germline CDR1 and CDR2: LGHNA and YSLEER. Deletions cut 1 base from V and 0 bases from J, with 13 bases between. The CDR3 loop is CASSQGAFGSSYEQYF. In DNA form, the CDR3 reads TGCGCCAGCAGCCAAGGCGCCTTCGGGAGCTCCTACGAGCAGTACTTC.

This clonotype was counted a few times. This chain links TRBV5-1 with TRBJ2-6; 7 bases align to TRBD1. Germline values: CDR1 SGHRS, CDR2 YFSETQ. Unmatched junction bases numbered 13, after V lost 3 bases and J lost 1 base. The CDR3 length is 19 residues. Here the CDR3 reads CASSSRQGKERSGANVLTF. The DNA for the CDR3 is TGCGCCAGCAGCTCCAGACAGGGTAAAGAGAGGTCTGGGGCCAACGTCCTGACTTTC.

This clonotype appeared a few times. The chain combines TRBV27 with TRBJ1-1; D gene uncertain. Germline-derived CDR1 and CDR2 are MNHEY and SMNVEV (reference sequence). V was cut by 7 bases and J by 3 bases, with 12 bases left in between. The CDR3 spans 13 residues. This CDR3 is CASKKVWDTEAFF. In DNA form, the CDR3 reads TGTGCCAGCAAGAAAGTTTGGGACACTGAAGCTTTCTTT.

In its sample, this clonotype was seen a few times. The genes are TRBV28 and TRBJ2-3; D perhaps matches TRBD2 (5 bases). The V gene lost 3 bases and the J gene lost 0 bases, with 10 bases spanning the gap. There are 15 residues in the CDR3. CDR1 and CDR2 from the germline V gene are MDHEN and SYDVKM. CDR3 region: CASSLEESSTDTQYF. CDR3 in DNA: TGTGCCAGCAGTTTGGAGGAGTCTAGCACAGATACGCAGTATTTT.

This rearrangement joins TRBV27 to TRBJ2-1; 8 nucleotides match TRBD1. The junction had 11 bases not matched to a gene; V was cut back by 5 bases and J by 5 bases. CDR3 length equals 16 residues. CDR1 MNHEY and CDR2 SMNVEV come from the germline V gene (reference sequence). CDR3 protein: CASSTPQGASHNEQFF. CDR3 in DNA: TGTGCCAGCAGTACCCCGCAGGGGGCTAGCCACAATGAGCAGTTCTTC.

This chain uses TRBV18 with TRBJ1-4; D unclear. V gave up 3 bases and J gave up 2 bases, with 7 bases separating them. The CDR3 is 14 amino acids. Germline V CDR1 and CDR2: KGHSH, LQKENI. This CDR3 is CASSPRTTNEKLFF. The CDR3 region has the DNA TGTGCCAGCTCACCGCGGACCACTAATGAAAAACTGTTTTTT.

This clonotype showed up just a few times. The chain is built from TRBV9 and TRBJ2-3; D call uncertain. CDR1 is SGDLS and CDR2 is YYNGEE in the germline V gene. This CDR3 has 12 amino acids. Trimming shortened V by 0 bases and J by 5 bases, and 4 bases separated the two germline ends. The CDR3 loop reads CASSVGKDTQYF. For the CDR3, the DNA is TGTGCCAGCAGCGTAGGAAAAGATACGCAGTATTTT.

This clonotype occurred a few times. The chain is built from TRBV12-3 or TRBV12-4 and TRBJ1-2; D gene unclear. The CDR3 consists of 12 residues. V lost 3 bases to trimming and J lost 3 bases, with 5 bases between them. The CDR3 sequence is CASSLGYYGYTF. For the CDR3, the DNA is TGTGCCAGCAGTTTGGGGTACTATGGCTACACCTTC.

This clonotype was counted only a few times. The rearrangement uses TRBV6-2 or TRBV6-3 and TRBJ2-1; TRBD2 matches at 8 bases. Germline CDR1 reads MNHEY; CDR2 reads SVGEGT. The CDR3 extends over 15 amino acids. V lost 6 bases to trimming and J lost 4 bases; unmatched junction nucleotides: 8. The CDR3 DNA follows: TGTGCCAGCAGCCGAGCGGGAGACCGGTACAATGAGCAGTTCTTC. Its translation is CASSRAGDRYNEQFF.

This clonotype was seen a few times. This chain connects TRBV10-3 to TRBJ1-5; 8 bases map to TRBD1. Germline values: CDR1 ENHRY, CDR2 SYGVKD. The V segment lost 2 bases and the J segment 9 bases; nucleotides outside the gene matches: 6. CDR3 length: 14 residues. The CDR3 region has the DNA TGTGCCATCAGTGAGGGACAGGGCCTAGCGCCCCAGCATTTT. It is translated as CAISEGQGLAPQHF.

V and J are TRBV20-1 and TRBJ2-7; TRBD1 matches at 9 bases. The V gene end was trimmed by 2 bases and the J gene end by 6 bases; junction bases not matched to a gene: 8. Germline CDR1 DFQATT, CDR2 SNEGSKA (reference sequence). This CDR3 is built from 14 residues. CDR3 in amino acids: CSARQQGAYPEQYF. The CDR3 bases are TGCAGTGCTAGACAACAGGGGGCATATCCCGAGCAGTACTTC.

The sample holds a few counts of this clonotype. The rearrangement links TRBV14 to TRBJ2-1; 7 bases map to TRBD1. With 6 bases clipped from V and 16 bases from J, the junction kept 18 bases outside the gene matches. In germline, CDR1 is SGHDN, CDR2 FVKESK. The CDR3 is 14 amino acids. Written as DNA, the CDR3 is TGTGCCAGCAGTCCGGGGCTTCCGGGACAGCCGCGTTTCTTC. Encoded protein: CASSPGLPGQPRFF.